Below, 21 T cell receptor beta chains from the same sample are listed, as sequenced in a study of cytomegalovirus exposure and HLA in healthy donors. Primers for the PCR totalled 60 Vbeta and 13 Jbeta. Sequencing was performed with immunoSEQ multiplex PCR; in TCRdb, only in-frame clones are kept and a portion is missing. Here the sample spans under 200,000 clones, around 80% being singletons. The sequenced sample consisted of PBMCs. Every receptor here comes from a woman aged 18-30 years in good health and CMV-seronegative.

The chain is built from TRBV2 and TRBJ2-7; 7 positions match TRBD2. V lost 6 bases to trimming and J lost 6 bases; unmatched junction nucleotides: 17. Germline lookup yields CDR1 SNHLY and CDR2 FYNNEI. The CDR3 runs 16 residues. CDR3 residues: CASRKTEGGGIREQYF. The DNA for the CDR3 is TGTGCCAGCAGAAAGACCGAGGGCGGGGGTATACGCGAGCAGTACTTC.

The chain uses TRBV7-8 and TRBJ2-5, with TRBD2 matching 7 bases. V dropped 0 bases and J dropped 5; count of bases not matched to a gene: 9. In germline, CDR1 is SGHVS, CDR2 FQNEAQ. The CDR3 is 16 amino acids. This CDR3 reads CASSLAGLGVRETQYF. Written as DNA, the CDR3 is TGTGCCAGCAGCTTAGCAGGACTAGGGGTTAGGGAGACCCAGTACTTC.

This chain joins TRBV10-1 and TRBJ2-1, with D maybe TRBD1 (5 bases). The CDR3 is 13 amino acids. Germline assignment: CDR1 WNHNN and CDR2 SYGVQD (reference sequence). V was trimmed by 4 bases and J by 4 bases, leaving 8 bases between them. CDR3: CASSGQQYNEQFF. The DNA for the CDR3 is TGCGCCAGCAGTGGACAGCAATACAATGAGCAGTTCTTC.

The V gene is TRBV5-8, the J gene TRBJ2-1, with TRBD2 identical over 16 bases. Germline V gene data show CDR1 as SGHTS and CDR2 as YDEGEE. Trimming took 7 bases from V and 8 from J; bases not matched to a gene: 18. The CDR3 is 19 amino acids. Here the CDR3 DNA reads TGTGCCAGCGAGGACATGGGACTAGCGGGAGGGCCCTCAGGGGATGAGCAGTTCTTC. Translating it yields CASEDMGLAGGPSGDEQFF.

The CDR3 sequence: CASSPGIHSGNTIYF. CDR3 bases: TGTGCCAGCAGCCCCGGGATCCACTCTGGAAACACCATATATTTT. The rearrangement uses TRBV5-5 and TRBJ1-3; unclear D gene. Trimming took off 4 bases at V and 0 bases at J, with 11 bases between the two ends. Germline CDR1 is SGHKS and CDR2 is YYEKEE (reference sequence). CDR3 length: 15 residues.

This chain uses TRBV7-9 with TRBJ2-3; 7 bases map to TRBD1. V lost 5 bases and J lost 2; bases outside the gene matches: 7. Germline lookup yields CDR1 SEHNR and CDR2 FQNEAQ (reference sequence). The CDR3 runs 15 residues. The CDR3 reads CASSRGQSHTDTQYF. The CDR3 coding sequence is TGTGCCAGCAGCCGGGGACAGTCCCACACAGATACGCAGTATTTT.

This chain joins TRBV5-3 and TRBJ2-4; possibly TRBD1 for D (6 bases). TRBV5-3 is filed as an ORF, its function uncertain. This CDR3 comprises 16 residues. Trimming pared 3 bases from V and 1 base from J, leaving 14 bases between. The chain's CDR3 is CARSCGDRTAKNIQYF. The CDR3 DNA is TGTGCCAGAAGCTGCGGTGACAGGACCGCCAAAAACATTCAGTACTTC.

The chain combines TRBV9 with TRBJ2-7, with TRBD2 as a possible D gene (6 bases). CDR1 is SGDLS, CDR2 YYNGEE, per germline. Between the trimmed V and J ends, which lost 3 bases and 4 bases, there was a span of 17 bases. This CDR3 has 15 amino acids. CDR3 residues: CASSAGPGLNYEQYF. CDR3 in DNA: TGTGCCAGCAGCGCAGGGCCGGGACTCAATTACGAGCAGTACTTC.

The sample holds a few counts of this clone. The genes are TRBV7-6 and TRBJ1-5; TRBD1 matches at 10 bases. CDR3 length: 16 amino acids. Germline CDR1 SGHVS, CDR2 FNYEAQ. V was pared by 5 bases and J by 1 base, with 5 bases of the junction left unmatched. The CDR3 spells CASSKGQGFSNQPQHF. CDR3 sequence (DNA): TGTGCCAGCAGCAAGGGACAGGGGTTCAGCAATCAGCCCCAGCATTTT.

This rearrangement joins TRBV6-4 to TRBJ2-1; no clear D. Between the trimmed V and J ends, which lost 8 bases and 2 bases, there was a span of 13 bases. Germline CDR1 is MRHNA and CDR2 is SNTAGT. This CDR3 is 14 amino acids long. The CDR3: CASQKYSPYNEQFF. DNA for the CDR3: TGTGCCAGCCAGAAATATTCGCCCTACAATGAGCAGTTCTTC.

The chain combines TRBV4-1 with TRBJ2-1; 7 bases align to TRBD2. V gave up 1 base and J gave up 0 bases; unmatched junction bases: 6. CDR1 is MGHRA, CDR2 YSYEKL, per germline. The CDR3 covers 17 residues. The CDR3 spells CASSQVPAGPSYNEQFF. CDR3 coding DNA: TGCGCCAGCAGCCAAGTCCCAGCGGGACCCTCCTACAATGAGCAGTTCTTC.

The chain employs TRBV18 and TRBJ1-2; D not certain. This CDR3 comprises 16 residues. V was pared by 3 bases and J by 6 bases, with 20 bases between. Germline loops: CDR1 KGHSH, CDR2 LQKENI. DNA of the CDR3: TGTGCCAGCTCACCGTCGGGGTCCTTAGAACGGGATGGCTACACCTTC. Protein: CASSPSGSLERDGYTF.

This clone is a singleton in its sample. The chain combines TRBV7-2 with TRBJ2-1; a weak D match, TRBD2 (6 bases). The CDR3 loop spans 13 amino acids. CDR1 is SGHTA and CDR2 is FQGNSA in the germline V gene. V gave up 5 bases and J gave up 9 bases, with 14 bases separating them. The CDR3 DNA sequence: TGTGCCAGCAGCCCCGCCCGCGGGGCTGAGCAGTTCTTC. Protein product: CASSPARGAEQFF. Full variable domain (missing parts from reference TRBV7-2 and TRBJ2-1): GAGVSQSPSNKVTEKGKDVELRCDPISGHTALYWYRQSLGQGLEFLIYFQGNSAPDKSGLPSDRFSAERTGGSVSTLTIQRTQQEDSAVYLCASSPARGAEQFFGPGTRLTVL.

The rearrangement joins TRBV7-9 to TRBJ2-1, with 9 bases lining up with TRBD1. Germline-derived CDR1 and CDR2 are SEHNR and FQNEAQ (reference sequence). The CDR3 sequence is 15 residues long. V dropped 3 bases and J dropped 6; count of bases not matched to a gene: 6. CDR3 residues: CASSFGDRDSNEQFF. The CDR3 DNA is TGTGCCAGCAGCTTCGGGGACAGGGACTCCAATGAGCAGTTCTTC.

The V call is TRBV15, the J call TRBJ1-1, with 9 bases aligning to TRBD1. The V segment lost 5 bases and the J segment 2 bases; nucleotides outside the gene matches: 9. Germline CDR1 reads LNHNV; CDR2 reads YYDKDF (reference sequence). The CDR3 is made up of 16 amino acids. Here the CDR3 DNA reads TGTGCCACCAGCGGATTACAGGGGGCGAGAAACACTGAAGCTTTCTTT. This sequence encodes CATSGLQGARNTEAFF.

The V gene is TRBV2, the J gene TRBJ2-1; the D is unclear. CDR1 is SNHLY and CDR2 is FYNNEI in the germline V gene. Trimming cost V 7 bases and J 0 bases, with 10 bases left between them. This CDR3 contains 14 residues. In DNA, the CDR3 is TGTGCCAGCAACAGACAAAACTCCTACAATGAGCAGTTCTTC. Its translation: CASNRQNSYNEQFF.

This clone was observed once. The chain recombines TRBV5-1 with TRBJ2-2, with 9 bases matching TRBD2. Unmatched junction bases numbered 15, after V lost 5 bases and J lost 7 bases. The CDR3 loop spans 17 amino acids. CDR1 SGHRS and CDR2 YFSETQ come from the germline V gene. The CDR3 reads CASSLSFSGSRGGELFF. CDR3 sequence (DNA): TGCGCCAGCAGTCTCTCCTTTAGCGGGAGCAGGGGCGGGGAGCTGTTTTTT.

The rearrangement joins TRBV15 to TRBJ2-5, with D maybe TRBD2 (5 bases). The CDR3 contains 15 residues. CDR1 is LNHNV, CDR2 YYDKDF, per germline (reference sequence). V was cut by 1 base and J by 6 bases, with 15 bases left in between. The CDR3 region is CATSRGGNLVQTQYF. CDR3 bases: TGTGCCACCAGCAGAGGAGGGAATCTAGTGCAGACCCAGTACTTC. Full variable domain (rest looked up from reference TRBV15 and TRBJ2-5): DAMVIQNPRYQVTQFGKPVTLSCSQTLNHNVMYWYQQKSSQAPKLLFHYYDKDFNNEADTPDNFQSRRPNTSFCFLDIRSPGLGDTAMYLCATSRGGNLVQTQYFGPGTRLLVL.

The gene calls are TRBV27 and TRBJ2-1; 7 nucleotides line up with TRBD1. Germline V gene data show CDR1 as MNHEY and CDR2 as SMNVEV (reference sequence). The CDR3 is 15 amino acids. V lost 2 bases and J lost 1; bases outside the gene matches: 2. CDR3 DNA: TGTGCCAGCAGTTTAAGGGGACAGTCCTACAATGAGCAGTTCTTC. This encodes CASSLRGQSYNEQFF.

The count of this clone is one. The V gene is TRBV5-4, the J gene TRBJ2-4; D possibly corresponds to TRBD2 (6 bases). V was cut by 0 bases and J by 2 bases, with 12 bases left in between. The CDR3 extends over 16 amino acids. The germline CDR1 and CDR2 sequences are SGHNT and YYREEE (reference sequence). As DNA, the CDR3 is TGTGCCAGCAGCTTGGCGGCTAGCGCGACCAAAAACATTCAGTACTTC. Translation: CASSLAASATKNIQYF.

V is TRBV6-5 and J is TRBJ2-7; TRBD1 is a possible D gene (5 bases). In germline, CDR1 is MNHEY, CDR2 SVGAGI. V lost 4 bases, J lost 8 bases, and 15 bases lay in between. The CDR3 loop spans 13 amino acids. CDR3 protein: CASSSDETDQQYF. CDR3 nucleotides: TGTGCCAGCAGTTCCGACGAGACAGACCAGCAGTACTTC.